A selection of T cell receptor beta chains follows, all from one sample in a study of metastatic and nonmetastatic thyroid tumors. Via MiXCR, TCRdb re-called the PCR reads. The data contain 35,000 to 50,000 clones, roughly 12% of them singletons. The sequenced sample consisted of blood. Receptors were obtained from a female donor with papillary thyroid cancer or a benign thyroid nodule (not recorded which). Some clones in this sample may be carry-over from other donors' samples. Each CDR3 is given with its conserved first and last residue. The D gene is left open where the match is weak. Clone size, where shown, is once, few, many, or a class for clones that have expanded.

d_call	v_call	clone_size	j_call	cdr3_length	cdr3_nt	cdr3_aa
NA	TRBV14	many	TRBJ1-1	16	TGTGCCAGCAGCCAAGAGGGCGGTTGGGGTAACACTGAAGCTTTCTTT	CASSQEGGWGNTEAFF
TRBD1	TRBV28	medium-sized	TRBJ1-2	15	TGTGCCAGCAGTTTATTAGGGACAGGGGCCTATGGCTACACCTTC	CASSLLGTGAYGYTF
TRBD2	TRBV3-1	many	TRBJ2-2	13	TGTGCCAGCAAGCGGGGGCAAACCGGGGAGCTGTTTTTT	CASKRGQTGELFF
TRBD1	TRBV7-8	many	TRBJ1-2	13	TGTGCCAGCAGCCCGGACAGGGGGGGAGGCTACACCTTC	CASSPDRGGGYTF
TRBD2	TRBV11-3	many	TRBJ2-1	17	TGTGCCAGCAGCAAACACCCCTCTAGCGGCCTCTACAATGAGCAGTTCTTC	CASSKHPSSGLYNEQFF
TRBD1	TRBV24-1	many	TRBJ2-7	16	TGTGCCACCAGTGTCACACAGGGGGGACCGTCCTACGAGCAGTACTTC	CATSVTQGGPSYEQYF
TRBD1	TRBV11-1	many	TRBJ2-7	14	TGTGCCAGCACCTTGGGGACAGGGTCCTACGAGCAGTACTTC	CASTLGTGSYEQYF
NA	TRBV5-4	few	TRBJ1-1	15	TGTGCCAGCAGCTCCAGCCGGGACATGAACACTGAAGCTTTCTTT	CASSSSRDMNTEAFF
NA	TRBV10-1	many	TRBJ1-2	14	TGCGCCAGCACGGGCAGGGGCGTTAACTATGGCTACACCTTC	CASTGRGVNYGYTF
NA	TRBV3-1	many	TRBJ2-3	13	TGTGCCAGCAGCCCCCCAGGGGATAATACGCAGTATTTT	CASSPPGDNTQYF
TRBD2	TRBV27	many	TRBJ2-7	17	TGTGCCAGCAGTTCGGGACTAGCGGGAGGTCCCTACTACGAGCAGTACTTC	CASSSGLAGGPYYEQYF
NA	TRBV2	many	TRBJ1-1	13	TGTGCCAGCAGAGCACAGGGTTGGACTGAAGCTTTCTTT	CASRAQGWTEAFF
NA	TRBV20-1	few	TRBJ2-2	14	TGCAGTGCCTCCTACAGGGTAGGTTCCGGGGAGCTGTTTTTT	CSASYRVGSGELFF
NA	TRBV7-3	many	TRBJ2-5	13	TGTGCCAGCAGCTACGACAGACAAGAGACCCAGTACTTC	CASSYDRQETQYF
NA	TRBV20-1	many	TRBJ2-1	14	TGCAGTGCTAGAGATGAGTCGAGGGGCAATGAGCAGTTCTTC	CSARDESRGNEQFF
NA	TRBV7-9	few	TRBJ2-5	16	TGTGCCAGCAGCCCCGAGGGCAGACCTTCGCAAGAGACCCAGTACTTC	CASSPEGRPSQETQYF
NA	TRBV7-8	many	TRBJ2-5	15	TGTGCCAGCAGCTTAGAAAAAGTACATCCAGAGACCCAGTACTTC	CASSLEKVHPETQYF
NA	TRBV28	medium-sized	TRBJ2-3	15	TGTGCCAGCAGTTTGTGGGCAGAGGGTACAGATACGCAGTATTTT	CASSLWAEGTDTQYF
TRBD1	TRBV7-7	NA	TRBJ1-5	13	TGTGCTAGCAGCTTAGCTGTGGGACAGCCCCATCATTTT	CASSLAVGQPHHF
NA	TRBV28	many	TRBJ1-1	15	TGTGCCAGCAGTTCCCAGGCAGGGGTGAACACTGAAGCTTTCTTT	CASSSQAGVNTEAFF
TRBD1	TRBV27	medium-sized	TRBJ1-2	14	TGTGCCAGCAGTTTCGCGGGACAGGTCTATGGCTACACCTTC	CASSFAGQVYGYTF
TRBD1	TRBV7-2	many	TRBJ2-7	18	TGTGCCAGCAGCTCCCCCCGGGACAGGGGGCCGGGTTTCAACGAGCAGTACTTC	CASSSPRDRGPGFNEQYF
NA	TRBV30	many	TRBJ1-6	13	TGTGCCTGGAGTGGGACAGACAATTCACCCCTCCACTTT	CAWSGTDNSPLHF
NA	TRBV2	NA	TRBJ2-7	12	TGTGCCACCACCGTGGTACCCTACGAGCAGTACTTC	CATTVVPYEQYF
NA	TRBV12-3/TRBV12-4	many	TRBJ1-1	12	TGTGCCAGCAGCCTGTTTGGAGGTGAAGCTTTCTTT	CASSLFGGEAFF
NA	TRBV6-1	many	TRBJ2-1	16	TGTGCCAGCAGTGATCAAGGTCCCTCCCTTGGAAATGAGCAGTTCTTC	CASSDQGPSLGNEQFF
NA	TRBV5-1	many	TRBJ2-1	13	TGCGCCAGCAGCTTTATGGCCCCCGATGAGCAGTTCTTC	CASSFMAPDEQFF
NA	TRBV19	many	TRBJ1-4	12	TGTGCCAGCGCGGGACGCAGTGAAAAACTGTTTTTT	CASAGRSEKLFF
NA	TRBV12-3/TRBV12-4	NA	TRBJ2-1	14	TGTGCCAGCAAGTTAGGGGGGGTCTACAATGAGCAGTTCTTC	CASKLGGVYNEQFF
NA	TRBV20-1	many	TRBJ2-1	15	TGCAGTGGCAGAGGAGCGCAAGTTTCCTACAATGAGCAGTTCTTC	CSGRGAQVSYNEQFF
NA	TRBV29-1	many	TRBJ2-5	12	TGCAGCGTTGAACCCCAAGGGGAGACCCAGTACTTC	CSVEPQGETQYF
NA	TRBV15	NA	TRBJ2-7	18	TGTGCCACCAGCAGAGATTTGAAAAACTGGGGGGCGTCCTACGAGCAGTACTTC	CATSRDLKNWGASYEQYF
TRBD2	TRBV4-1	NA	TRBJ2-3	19	TGCGCCAGCAGCCAAGGGGTTGCGGGAGGTGGTTGGGCTAAAGATACGCAGTATTTT	CASSQGVAGGGWAKDTQYF
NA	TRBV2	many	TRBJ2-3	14	TGTGCCAGCAGGCGTCCTAGGCCCACAGATACGCAGTATTTT	CASRRPRPTDTQYF
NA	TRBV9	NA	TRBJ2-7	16	TGTGCCAGCAGCGTAGAGTCCAGCGCCGTCTCCTACGAGCAGTACTTC	CASSVESSAVSYEQYF
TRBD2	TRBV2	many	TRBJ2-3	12	TGTGCCAGCGTGGGGGGGGCAGATACGCAGTATTTT	CASVGGADTQYF
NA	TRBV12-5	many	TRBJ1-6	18	TGTGCTAGTGGTTTGGTTGTCACCTCGAGCTCCTATAATTCACCCCTCCACTTT	CASGLVVTSSSYNSPLHF
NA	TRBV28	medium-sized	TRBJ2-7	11	TGTGCCAGCCATTCCCAATACGAGCAGTACTTC	CASHSQYEQYF
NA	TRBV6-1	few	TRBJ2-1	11	TGTGTCAGCAGTGAGAGTAATGAGCAGTTCTTC	CVSSESNEQFF
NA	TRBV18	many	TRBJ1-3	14	TGTGCCAGCTCACCCGATCTCTCTGGAAACACCATATATTTT	CASSPDLSGNTIYF
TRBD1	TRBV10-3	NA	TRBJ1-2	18	TGTGCCATCAGGAACTTCGGGACAGGTGAATATTTTGACCATGGCTACACCTTC	CAIRNFGTGEYFDHGYTF
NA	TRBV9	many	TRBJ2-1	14	TGTGCCAGCAGCGTAGGTTTTTTGGCGTATGAGCAGTTCTTC	CASSVGFLAYEQFF
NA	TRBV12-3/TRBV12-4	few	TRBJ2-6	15	TGTGCCAGCAGCTATTCCGGGTATGGGGCCAACGTCCTGACTTTC	CASSYSGYGANVLTF
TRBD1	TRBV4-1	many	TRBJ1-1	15	TGCGCCAGCAGCCAAGATCGACAGGGGTACACTGAAGCTTTCTTT	CASSQDRQGYTEAFF
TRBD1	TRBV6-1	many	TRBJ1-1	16	TGTGCCAGCAACTTGGGACAGGGATCCGGAAACACTGAAGCTTTCTTT	CASNLGQGSGNTEAFF
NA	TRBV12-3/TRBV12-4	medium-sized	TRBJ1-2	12	TGTGCCAGCAATTCAGGGGTCCATGGCTACACCTTC	CASNSGVHGYTF
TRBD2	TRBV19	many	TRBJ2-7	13	TGTGCCAGTAGCTCGGGGAGGGGCTACGAGCAGTACTTC	CASSSGRGYEQYF
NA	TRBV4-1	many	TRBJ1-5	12	TGCGCCAGCAGGCTCAGGGATCAGCCCCAGCATTTT	CASRLRDQPQHF
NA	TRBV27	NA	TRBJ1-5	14	TGTGTCAGCAGTTCCCTACAGGCGAATCAGCCCCAGCATTTT	CVSSSLQANQPQHF
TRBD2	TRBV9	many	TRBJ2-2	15	TGTGCCAGCAGCGTGGCGGGAGGTTCGACCGGGGAGCTGTTTTTT	CASSVAGGSTGELFF
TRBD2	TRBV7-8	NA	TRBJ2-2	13	TGTGCCGGCAGCGGGAGGGCGGTCGGGGAGCTGTTTTTT	CAGSGRAVGELFF
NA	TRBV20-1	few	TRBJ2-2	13	TGCAGTGCTAGAGAAACGGGCGGTGGGGAGCTGTTTTTT	CSARETGGGELFF
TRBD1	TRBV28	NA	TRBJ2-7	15	TGTGCCAGTGCAAGACTGGGACAGCTTAGCTACGAGCAGTACTTC	CASARLGQLSYEQYF
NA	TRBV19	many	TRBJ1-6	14	TGTGCCGGAGGCCAGGACAGAGATCATTCACCCCTCCACTTT	CAGGQDRDHSPLHF
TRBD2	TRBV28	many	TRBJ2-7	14	TGTGCCAGCAGTTTAGGGGGGGGCTCCTACGAGCAGTACTTC	CASSLGGGSYEQYF
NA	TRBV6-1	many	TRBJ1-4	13	TGTGCCAGCAGGGGGCGTCCTAATGAAAAACTGTTTTTT	CASRGRPNEKLFF
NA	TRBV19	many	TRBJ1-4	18	TGTGCCAGTAGTTCGCCACCAGGGACCTTTACAACTAATGAAAAACTGTTTTTT	CASSSPPGTFTTNEKLFF
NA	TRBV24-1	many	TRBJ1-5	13	TGTGCCACCAGCCGGGGCCTTCATCAGCCCCAGCATTTT	CATSRGLHQPQHF
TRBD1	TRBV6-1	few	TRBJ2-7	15	TGTGCCAGCACCGACAGGGGCTTTACTACCTACGAGCAGTACTTC	CASTDRGFTTYEQYF
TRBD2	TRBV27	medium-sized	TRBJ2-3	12	TGTGCCAGCGGCCTAGCGGGAGGTACGCAGTATTTT	CASGLAGGTQYF